This TCR beta chain was profiled in a study of graft-versus-host responses after intestinal transplantation. Regarding this clone: What it binds is unknown.

The assay was immunoSEQ multiplex PCR, and TCRdb's table has in-frame clones only and misses some. The profile shows about 100,000 clones, about nine tenths of them singletons. Sequencing used unstimulated CD4+ T cells sorted from spleen or lymph node cells, obtained before transplant. The origin of this receptor is a human donor who was the organ donor for an intestinal transplant.

In DNA form, the CDR3 reads TGTGCCAGCAGCTTGGGCGGGACAGGGAGCACAGATACGCAGTATTTT. Translated, it gives CASSLGGTGSTDTQYF. The chain carries TRBV5-4 and TRBJ2-3; 9 bases are shared with TRBD1. There are 16 residues in the CDR3. With V trimmed by 0 bases and J by 0 bases, 2 bases remained unmatched. The germline V gene has CDR1 SGHNT and CDR2 YYREEE (reference sequence). Filled out from reference TRBV5-4 and TRBJ2-3, the complete variable domain reads ETGVTQSPTHLIKTRGQQVTLRCSSQSGHNTVSWYQQALGQGPQFIFQYYREEENGRGNFPPRFSGLQFPNYSSELNVNALELDDSALYLCASSLGGTGSTDTQYFGPGTRLTVL.